Below, 8 T cell receptor beta chains from the same sample are listed, as sequenced in a study of shared clonotypes between healthy human individuals. Assay used: immunoSEQ multiplex PCR; TCRdb lists only in-frame clones, some missing. The sample records some 600,000 clones, 90% to 97% being singletons. Naive CD8 cells comprised CD45RO-negative, CCR7-positively selected cells, excluding terminally differentiated effector memory CD45RA+ cells. Sequencing was carried out using naive CD8+ T cells sorted from blood. The receptors shown here come from a woman younger than 45 in good health.

The chain couples TRBV2 to TRBJ2-1; 9 nucleotides line up with TRBD1. V was pared by 6 bases and J by 2 bases, with 8 bases of the junction left unmatched. In germline, CDR1 is SNHLY, CDR2 FYNNEI. This CDR3 is 16 amino acids long. The CDR3 sequence is CASSPNRGPTYNEQFF. CDR3 in DNA: TGTGCCAGCAGCCCTAACAGGGGGCCTACCTACAATGAGCAGTTCTTC.

This clone has a single count. The rearrangement links TRBV2 to TRBJ1-2, with no clear D. CDR3 length: 14 residues. V lost 3 bases, J lost 4 bases, and 12 bases lay in between. Looked up from germline, CDR1 is SNHLY and CDR2 is FYNNEI. In DNA form, the CDR3 reads TGTGCCAGCAGTGATGGCAGGCAGAGCTATGGCTACACCTTC. Protein product: CASSDGRQSYGYTF.

The V and J genes are TRBV28 and TRBJ1-2; D is undetermined. This CDR3 contains 13 residues. The germline V and J ends were trimmed by 6 bases and 5 bases, with 13 bases remaining between them. From germline, CDR1 is MDHEN and CDR2 SYDVKM. The DNA of the CDR3 is TGTGCCAGCAGCCTCGGCAGGTCTTATGGCTACACCTTC. Residues: CASSLGRSYGYTF.

The chain recombines TRBV7-9 with TRBJ2-1; the match to TRBD1 covers 7 bases. The CDR3 contains 15 residues. The germline V gene has CDR1 SEHNR and CDR2 FQNEAQ (reference sequence). V lost 2 bases and J lost 6; bases outside the gene matches: 7. The CDR3 DNA reads TGTGCCAGCAGCTTAACAGGGGTTGGGGTCAATGAGCAGTTCTTC. This encodes CASSLTGVGVNEQFF.

The gene calls are TRBV10-2 and TRBJ2-5; 8 bases map to TRBD1. Trimming removed 5 bases from V and 2 bases from J; junction bases left unmatched: 7. The CDR3 consists of 15 residues. Germline V gene lookup returns CDR1 WSHSY and CDR2 SAAADI. The DNA of the CDR3 is TGCGCCAGCAGTTGGACAGGGCCCGATCAAGAGACCCAGTACTTC. Its translation: CASSWTGPDQETQYF.

The chain employs TRBV2 and TRBJ2-7; 7 bases fit TRBD2. The CDR3 is 15 amino acids. Germline assignment: CDR1 SNHLY and CDR2 FYNNEI. Trimming at V came to 4 bases and at J to 1 base, leaving 7 bases not matched to a gene. The CDR3: CASSVGQGGSYEQYF. The CDR3 bases are TGTGCCAGCAGTGTAGGGCAGGGAGGGTCCTACGAGCAGTACTTC.

The chain has TRBV2 and TRBJ1-5; D possibly corresponds to TRBD1 (5 bases). CDR1 is SNHLY and CDR2 is FYNNEI in the germline V gene. V was cut by 4 bases and J by 4 bases, with 8 bases left in between. This CDR3 region has 13 residues. The CDR3 DNA sequence: TGTGCCAGCAGTGGGGGGACTAATCAGCCCCAGCATTTT. It is translated as CASSGGTNQPQHF.

This rearrangement joins TRBV28 to TRBJ2-3, with TRBD2 matching over 8 bases. V gave up 4 bases and J gave up 2 bases; unmatched junction bases: 8. The CDR3 is 16 residues long. Germline V lookup: CDR1 MDHEN, CDR2 SYDVKM. This chain's CDR3 is CASSSTSARVTDTQYF. The CDR3 DNA is TGTGCCAGCAGTTCGACTAGCGCAAGAGTCACAGATACGCAGTATTTT.